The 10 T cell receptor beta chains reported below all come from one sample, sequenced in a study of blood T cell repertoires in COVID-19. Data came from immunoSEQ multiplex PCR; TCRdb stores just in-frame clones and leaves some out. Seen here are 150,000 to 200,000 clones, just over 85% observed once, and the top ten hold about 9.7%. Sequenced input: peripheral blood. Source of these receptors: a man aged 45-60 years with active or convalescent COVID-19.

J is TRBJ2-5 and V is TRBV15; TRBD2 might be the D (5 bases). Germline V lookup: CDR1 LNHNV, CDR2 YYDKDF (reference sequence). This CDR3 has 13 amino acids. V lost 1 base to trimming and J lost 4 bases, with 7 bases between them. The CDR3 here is CATSRAAGETQYF. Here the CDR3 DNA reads TGTGCCACCAGCAGAGCGGCGGGAGAGACCCAGTACTTC.

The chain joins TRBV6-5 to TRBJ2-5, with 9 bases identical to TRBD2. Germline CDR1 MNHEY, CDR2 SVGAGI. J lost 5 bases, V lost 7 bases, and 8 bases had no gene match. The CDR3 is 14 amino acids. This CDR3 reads CASTGLATPETQYF. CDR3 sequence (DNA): TGTGCCAGCACGGGACTAGCAACCCCCGAGACCCAGTACTTC.

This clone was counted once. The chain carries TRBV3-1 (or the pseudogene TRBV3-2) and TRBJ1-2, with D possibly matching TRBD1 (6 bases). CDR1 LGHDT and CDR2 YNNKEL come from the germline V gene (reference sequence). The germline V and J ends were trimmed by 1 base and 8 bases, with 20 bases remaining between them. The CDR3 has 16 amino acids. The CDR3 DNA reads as TGTGCCAGCAGCCAAGCCGATACAGGGTTTAGAAGCGGCTACACCTTC. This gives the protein CASSQADTGFRSGYTF.

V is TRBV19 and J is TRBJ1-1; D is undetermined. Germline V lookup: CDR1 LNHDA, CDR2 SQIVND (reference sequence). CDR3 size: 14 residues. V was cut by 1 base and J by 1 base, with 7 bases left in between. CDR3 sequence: CASSIAPGNTEAFF. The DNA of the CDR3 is TGTGCCAGTAGTATAGCCCCGGGGAACACTGAAGCTTTCTTT.

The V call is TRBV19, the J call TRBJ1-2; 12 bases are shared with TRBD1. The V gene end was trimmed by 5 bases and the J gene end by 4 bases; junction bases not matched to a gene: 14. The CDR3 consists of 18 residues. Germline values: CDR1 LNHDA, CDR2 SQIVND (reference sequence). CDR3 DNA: TGTGCCAGTAGTCCCTCATCGGGACAGGGGGCGCTAACCTATGGCTACACCTTC. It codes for CASSPSSGQGALTYGYTF.

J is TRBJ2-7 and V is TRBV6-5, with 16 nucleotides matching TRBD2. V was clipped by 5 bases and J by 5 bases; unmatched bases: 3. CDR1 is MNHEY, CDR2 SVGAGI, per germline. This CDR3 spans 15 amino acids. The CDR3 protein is CASSTGTSGRDEQYF. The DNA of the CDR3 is TGTGCCAGCAGTACGGGGACTAGCGGGAGGGACGAGCAGTACTTC.

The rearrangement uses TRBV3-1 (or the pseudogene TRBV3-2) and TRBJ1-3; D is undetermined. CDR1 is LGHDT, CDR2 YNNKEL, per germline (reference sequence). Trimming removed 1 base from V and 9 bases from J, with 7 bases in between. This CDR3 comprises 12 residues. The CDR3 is CASSQGEVTIYF. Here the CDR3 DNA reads TGTGCCAGCAGCCAAGGTGAGGTCACCATATATTTT.

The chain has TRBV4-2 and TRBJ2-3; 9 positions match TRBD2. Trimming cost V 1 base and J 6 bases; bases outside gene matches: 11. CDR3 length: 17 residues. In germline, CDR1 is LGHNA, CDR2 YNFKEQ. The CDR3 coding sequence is TGTGCCAGCAGCCAAGCCGGGCGGGGGGGATCTGTCGATACGCAGTATTTT. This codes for CASSQAGRGGSVDTQYF.

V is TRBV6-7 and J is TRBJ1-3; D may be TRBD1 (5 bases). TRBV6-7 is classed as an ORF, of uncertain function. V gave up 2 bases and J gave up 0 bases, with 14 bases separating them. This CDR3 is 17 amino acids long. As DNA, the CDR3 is TGTGCCAGCAGTTACCTACCCGGGGACTGCTCTGGAAACACCATATATTTT. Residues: CASSYLPGDCSGNTIYF.

CDR3 loop: CASSLDGQGYQPQHF. As DNA, the CDR3 is TGCGCCAGCAGCTTGGATGGACAGGGGTATCAGCCCCAGCATTTT. This chain uses TRBV5-1 with TRBJ1-5, with 9 bases lining up with TRBD1. Looked up from germline, CDR1 is SGHRS and CDR2 is YFSETQ. This CDR3 region has 15 residues. Trimming removed 0 bases from V and 5 bases from J; junction bases left unmatched: 3.